This T cell receptor (beta chain) appears in the sequencing data of a study of T cells of healthy individuals. Per germline, CDR1 SNHLY and CDR2 FYNNEI. This CDR3 is 13 amino acids long. Deletions cut 8 bases from V and 2 bases from J, with 13 bases between. This clonotype was seen a few times. TCRdb analysed the 5' RACE reads with MiXCR anew, one entry per CDR3 protein. The repertoire has approximately 50,000 distinct CDR3 sequences, roughly 14% of them found once; the top ten carry 15% to 20%. This clonotype was obtained from a human donor in good health. This chain links TRBV2 with TRBJ2-7; unclear D gene. The CDR3 loop reads CASGGRPTYEQYF. CDR3 DNA sequence: TGTGCCAGCGGCGGAAGGCCCACCTACGAGCAGTACTTC.